These T cell receptor beta chains were read from a single sample in a study of T cell responses to AZD1222 COVID-19 vaccine. Assay: immunoSEQ multiplex PCR; the TCRdb copy retains only in-frame clones and omits some. The sample records roughly 99,000 clones, approximately 90% being singletons. This material consisted of peripheral blood, taken 28 days after the second AZD1222 dose. Source of these receptors: an adult who received the AZD1222 COVID-19 vaccine. CDR3s include the opening cysteine and the closing phenylalanine or tryptophan. The order of the fields is D gene, clone size, J gene, V gene, CDR3 protein, CDR3 DNA. A D gene is named only where the DNA matches it firmly. The listing skips clone size in some rows; elsewhere it reads once, few, many or a size class.

d_call: NA
clone_size: NA
j_call: TRBJ2-2
v_call: TRBV3-1/TRBV3-2
cdr3_aa: CASSHLAGELFF
cdr3_nt: TGTGCCAGCAGCCACCTAGCTGGGGAGCTGTTTTTT

d_call: TRBD1
clone_size: NA
j_call: TRBJ2-7
v_call: TRBV7-2
cdr3_aa: CASSYPGQGVWEQYF
cdr3_nt: TGTGCCAGCAGCTACCCGGGACAGGGGGTTTGGGAGCAGTACTTC

d_call: NA
clone_size: NA
j_call: TRBJ2-2
v_call: TRBV21-1
cdr3_aa: CASSGENITGELFF
cdr3_nt: TGTGCCAGCAGCGGGGAGAACATAACCGGGGAGCTGTTTTTT

d_call: NA
clone_size: NA
j_call: TRBJ1-5
v_call: TRBV2
cdr3_aa: CASSAGVRQPQHF
cdr3_nt: TGTGCCAGCAGTGCCGGGGTGAGGCAGCCCCAGCATTTT

d_call: NA
clone_size: NA
j_call: TRBJ2-2
v_call: TRBV4-2
cdr3_aa: CASSTGLQKTGELFF
cdr3_nt: TGTGCCAGCAGCACAGGGTTACAGAAGACCGGGGAGCTGTTTTTT

d_call: NA
clone_size: once
j_call: TRBJ1-2
v_call: TRBV7-8
cdr3_aa: CASSKSGTAYGYTF
cdr3_nt: TGTGCCAGCAGCAAATCCGGGACTGCCTATGGCTACACCTTC

d_call: NA
clone_size: NA
j_call: TRBJ2-6
v_call: TRBV28
cdr3_aa: CASSLIGSGANVLTF
cdr3_nt: TGTGCCAGCAGTTTGATTGGCTCTGGGGCCAACGTCCTGACTTTC

d_call: NA
clone_size: NA
j_call: TRBJ2-1
v_call: TRBV27
cdr3_aa: CASSFGTEQFF
cdr3_nt: TGTGCCAGCAGTTTCGGTACAGAGCAGTTCTTC

d_call: NA
clone_size: NA
j_call: TRBJ2-3
v_call: TRBV29-1
cdr3_aa: CSVGLTQRADTQYF
cdr3_nt: TGCAGCGTTGGTCTGACACAAAGGGCAGATACGCAGTATTTT

d_call: TRBD2
clone_size: NA
j_call: TRBJ2-1
v_call: TRBV4-1
cdr3_aa: CASSQAPSSGGAYNEQFF
cdr3_nt: TGCGCCAGCAGCCAGGCCCCCTCTAGCGGGGGGGCTTACAATGAGCAGTTCTTC

d_call: NA
clone_size: NA
j_call: TRBJ1-2
v_call: TRBV3-1/TRBV3-2
cdr3_aa: CASSQGGEVGYTF
cdr3_nt: TGTGCCAGCAGCCAAGGAGGGGAAGTTGGCTACACCTTC

d_call: TRBD1
clone_size: NA
j_call: TRBJ2-7
v_call: TRBV2
cdr3_aa: CASLGTVSYEQYF
cdr3_nt: TGTGCCTCTCTGGGGACAGTCTCCTACGAGCAGTACTTC

d_call: TRBD2
clone_size: NA
j_call: TRBJ2-7
v_call: TRBV6-6
cdr3_aa: CATLTSGSMYF
cdr3_nt: TGTGCCACCCTGACTAGCGGGAGTATGTACTTC

d_call: NA
clone_size: NA
j_call: TRBJ2-5
v_call: TRBV7-3
cdr3_aa: CASSDRGETQYF
cdr3_nt: TGTGCCAGCAGCGATAGGGGGGAGACCCAGTACTTC

d_call: NA
clone_size: NA
j_call: TRBJ1-5
v_call: TRBV19
cdr3_aa: CASSIKSPPGQPQHF
cdr3_nt: TGTGCCAGTAGTATAAAATCCCCCCCCGGCCAGCCCCAGCATTTT

d_call: TRBD1
clone_size: NA
j_call: TRBJ2-2
v_call: TRBV3-1/TRBV3-2
cdr3_aa: CASSRGQTGELFF
cdr3_nt: TGTGCCAGCAGCCGGGGACAGACCGGGGAGCTGTTTTTT

d_call: NA
clone_size: NA
j_call: TRBJ1-6
v_call: TRBV9
cdr3_aa: CASSVNNSPLHF
cdr3_nt: TGTGCCAGCAGCGTAAACAATTCACCCCTCCACTTT

d_call: TRBD2
clone_size: NA
j_call: TRBJ2-2
v_call: TRBV13
cdr3_aa: CASSLVAGRDTGELFF
cdr3_nt: TGTGCCAGCAGCTTAGTAGCGGGACGAGACACCGGGGAGCTGTTTTTT